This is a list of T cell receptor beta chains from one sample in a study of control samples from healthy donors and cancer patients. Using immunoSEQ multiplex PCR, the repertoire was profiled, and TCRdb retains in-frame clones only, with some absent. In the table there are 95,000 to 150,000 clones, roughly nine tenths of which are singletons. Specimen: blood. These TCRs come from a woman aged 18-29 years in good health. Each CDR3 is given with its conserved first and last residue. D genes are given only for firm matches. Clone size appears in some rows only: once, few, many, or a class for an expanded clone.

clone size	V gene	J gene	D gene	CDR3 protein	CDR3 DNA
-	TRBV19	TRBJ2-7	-	CASSIVERYEQYF	TGTGCCAGTAGTATAGTTGAGAGGTACGAGCAGTACTTC
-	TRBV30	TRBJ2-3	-	CAWRTKAGTTNTQYF	TGTGCCTGGAGGACGAAAGCGGGCACTACCAATACGCAGTATTTT
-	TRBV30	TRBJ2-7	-	CAWSVWQGGYEQYF	TGTGCCTGGAGTGTATGGCAGGGAGGTTACGAGCAGTACTTC
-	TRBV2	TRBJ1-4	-	CANVRGLKGNEKLFF	TGTGCCAACGTGAGAGGGTTGAAGGGTAATGAAAAACTGTTTTTT
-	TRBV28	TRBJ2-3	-	CASSFQQGPDTQYF	TGTGCCAGCAGTTTTCAACAGGGCCCAGATACGCAGTATTTT
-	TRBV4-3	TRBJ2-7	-	CASSQEISSAGAFYEQYF	TGCGCCAGCAGCCAAGAGATATCTTCGGCAGGGGCTTTCTACGAGCAGTACTTC
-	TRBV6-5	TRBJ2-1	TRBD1	CASSVGQGWINEQFF	TGTGCCAGCAGCGTAGGACAGGGTTGGATTAATGAGCAGTTCTTC
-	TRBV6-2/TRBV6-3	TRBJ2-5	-	CASSYPETEQETQYF	TGTGCCAGCAGTTACCCGGAGACTGAACAAGAGACCCAGTACTTC
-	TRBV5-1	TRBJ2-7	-	CASSLGGGSYEQYF	TGCGCCAGCAGCTTGGGAGGGGGAAGCTACGAGCAGTACTTC
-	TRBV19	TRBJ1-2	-	CASSIQGGYGYTF	TGTGCCAGTAGTATACAGGGTGGATATGGCTACACCTTC
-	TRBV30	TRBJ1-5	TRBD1	CAWSGDESRTGIRQPQHF	TGTGCCTGGAGTGGGGACGAGTCGAGGACAGGGATTCGCCAGCCCCAGCATTTT
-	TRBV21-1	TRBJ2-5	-	CASSKRWGQETQYF	TGTGCCAGCAGCAAAAGGTGGGGGCAAGAGACCCAGTACTTC
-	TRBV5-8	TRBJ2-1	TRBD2	CASSLVASGDNEQFF	TGTGCCAGCAGCTTGGTCGCTAGCGGAGACAATGAGCAGTTCTTC
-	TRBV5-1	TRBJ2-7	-	CASKRKGSWDYEQYF	TGCGCCAGCAAGAGAAAGGGCTCGTGGGACTACGAGCAGTACTTC
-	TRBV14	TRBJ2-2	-	CASSLWGYTGELFF	TGTGCCAGCAGCCTCTGGGGTTACACCGGGGAGCTGTTTTTT
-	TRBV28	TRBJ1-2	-	CASSLPGNYGYTF	TGTGCCAGCAGCCTCCCAGGCAACTATGGCTACACCTTC
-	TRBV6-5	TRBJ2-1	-	CASSYSVLDYNEQFF	TGTGCCAGCAGTTACTCAGTCTTGGATTACAATGAGCAGTTCTTC
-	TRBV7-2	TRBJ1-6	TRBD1	CASSRAGTALIHNNSPLHF	TGTGCCAGCAGCAGAGCCGGGACAGCGCTCATTCACAATAATTCACCCCTCCACTTT
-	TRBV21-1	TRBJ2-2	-	CASSKEATGELFF	TGTGCCAGCAGCAAAGAGGCCACCGGGGAGCTGTTTTTT
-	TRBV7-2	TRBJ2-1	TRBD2	CASSTGDYLNEQFF	TGTGCCAGCAGCACCGGGGACTACCTCAATGAGCAGTTCTTC
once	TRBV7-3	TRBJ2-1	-	CASSSGNEQFF	TGTGCCAGCAGCTCGGGCAATGAGCAGTTCTTC
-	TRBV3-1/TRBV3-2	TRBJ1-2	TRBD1	CASSQGPGTGVGYTF	TGTGCCAGCAGCCAAGGTCCCGGGACAGGGGTTGGCTACACCTTC
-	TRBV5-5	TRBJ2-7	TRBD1	CASREGQVNSYEQYF	TGTGCCAGCAGGGAGGGACAGGTCAACTCCTACGAGCAGTACTTC
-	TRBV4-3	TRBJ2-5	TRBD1	CASSQETGLLETQYF	TGCGCCAGCAGCCAAGAGACAGGGCTCCTAGAGACCCAGTACTTC
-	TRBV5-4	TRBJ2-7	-	CASSLDSSGDEQYF	TGTGCCAGCAGCTTGGACAGCTCAGGAGACGAGCAGTACTTC
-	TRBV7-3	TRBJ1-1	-	CASSLSVGPWMNTEAFF	TGTGCCAGCAGCTTAAGTGTCGGGCCTTGGATGAACACTGAAGCTTTCTTT
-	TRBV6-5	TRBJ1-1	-	CASRTVEAFF	TGTGCCAGCAGGACGGTTGAAGCTTTCTTT
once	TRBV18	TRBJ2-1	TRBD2	CASSPRTSGNSYNEQFF	TGTGCCAGCTCACCACGAACTAGCGGGAACTCCTACAATGAGCAGTTCTTC
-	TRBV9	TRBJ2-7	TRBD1	CASSVGQASSYEQYF	TGTGCCAGCAGCGTGGGACAGGCTAGCTCCTACGAGCAGTACTTC
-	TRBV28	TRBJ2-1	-	CASKTGSSYNEQFF	TGTGCCAGCAAAACGGGGAGCTCCTACAATGAGCAGTTCTTC
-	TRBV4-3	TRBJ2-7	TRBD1	CASSQEEGGTSYEQYF	TGCGCCAGCAGCCAAGAGGAAGGGGGCACCTCTTACGAGCAGTACTTC
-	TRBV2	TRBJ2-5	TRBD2	CASSRYGLAGVETQYF	TGTGCCAGCAGCCGATACGGACTAGCGGGGGTAGAGACCCAGTACTTC
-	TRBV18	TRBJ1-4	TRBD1	CASSPGTDEKLFF	TGTGCCAGCTCACCCGGGACAGATGAAAAACTGTTTTTT
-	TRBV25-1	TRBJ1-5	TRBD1	CASSDSGGGQPQHF	TGTGCCAGCAGTGATTCAGGGGGCGGACAGCCCCAGCATTTT
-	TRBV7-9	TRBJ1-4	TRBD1	CASSSTGAGNEKLFF	TGTGCCAGCAGTTCTACAGGGGCGGGTAATGAAAAACTGTTTTTT
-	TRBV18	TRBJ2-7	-	CASSLTSQGHEQYF	TGTGCCAGCTCACTGACGAGCCAGGGTCACGAGCAGTACTTC
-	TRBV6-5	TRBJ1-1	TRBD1	CASGTDRGADTEAFF	TGTGCCAGCGGGACGGACAGGGGGGCGGACACTGAAGCTTTCTTT
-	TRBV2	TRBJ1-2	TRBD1	CASTQTGVHYGYTF	TGTGCCAGCACCCAGACAGGGGTACATTATGGCTACACCTTC
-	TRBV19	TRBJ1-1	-	CASRDGGITEAFF	TGTGCCAGTAGAGATGGGGGCATCACTGAAGCTTTCTTT
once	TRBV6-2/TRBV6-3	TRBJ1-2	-	CASSYPHPGYTF	TGTGCCAGCAGTTACCCGCACCCTGGCTACACCTTC
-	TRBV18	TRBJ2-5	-	CASSPSGGTETQYF	TGTGCCAGCTCACCTTCAGGGGGGACTGAGACCCAGTACTTC
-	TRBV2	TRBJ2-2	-	CATKQAAYTGELFF	TGTGCTACCAAGCAGGCCGCATACACCGGGGAGCTGTTTTTT
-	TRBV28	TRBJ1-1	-	CASRDSYTEAFF	TGTGCCAGCAGGGACAGTTACACTGAAGCTTTCTTT
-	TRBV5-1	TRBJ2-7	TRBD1	CASSSGTASEQYF	TGCGCCAGCAGCTCCGGGACAGCGAGTGAGCAGTACTTC
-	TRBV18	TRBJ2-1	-	CASSPPFQGMVRNEQFF	TGTGCCAGCTCACCACCTTTCCAGGGAATGGTGAGAAATGAGCAGTTCTTC
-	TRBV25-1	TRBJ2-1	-	CASSLTGTFYNEQFF	TGTGCCAGCAGCCTCACAGGGACATTTTACAATGAGCAGTTCTTC
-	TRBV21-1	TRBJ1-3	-	CAVTWGRSGNTIYF	TGTGCCGTCACCTGGGGACGCTCTGGAAACACCATATATTTT
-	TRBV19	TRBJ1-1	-	CASSIGQGNTEAFF	TGTGCCAGTAGTATAGGCCAGGGGAACACTGAAGCTTTCTTT
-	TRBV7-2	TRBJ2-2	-	CASSDRGGTANTGELFF	TGTGCCAGCAGCGACAGAGGCGGGACGGCGAACACCGGGGAGCTGTTTTTT
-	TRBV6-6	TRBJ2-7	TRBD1	CASSQGTGWSEQYF	TGTGCCAGCAGTCAAGGGACAGGCTGGAGCGAGCAGTACTTC
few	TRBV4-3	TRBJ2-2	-	CASLPRGVFTGELFF	TGCGCCAGCCTGCCAAGGGGAGTATTCACCGGGGAGCTGTTTTTT
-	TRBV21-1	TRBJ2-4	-	CASLRQDKNIQYF	TGTGCCAGCCTCCGACAGGACAAAAACATTCAGTACTTC
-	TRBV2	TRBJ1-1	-	CASMGTPEGGTEAFF	TGTGCCAGCATGGGCACTCCAGAGGGTGGCACTGAAGCTTTCTTT
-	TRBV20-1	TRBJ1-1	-	CSAPTNTEAFF	TGCAGTGCACCAACAAACACTGAAGCTTTCTTT
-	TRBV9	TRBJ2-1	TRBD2	CASSVSGSFDNEQFF	TGTGCCAGCAGCGTTAGCGGGAGTTTCGACAATGAGCAGTTCTTC
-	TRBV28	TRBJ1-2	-	CASSSRDYPSLHGYTF	TGTGCCAGCAGTTCACGGGACTATCCGAGCCTACATGGCTACACCTTC
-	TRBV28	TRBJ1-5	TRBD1	CASSLTGKLNQPQHF	TGTGCCAGCAGCCTGACAGGGAAATTAAATCAGCCCCAGCATTTT
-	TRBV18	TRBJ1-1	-	CASSPGQGMNTEAFF	TGTGCCAGCTCACCCGGGCAGGGCATGAACACTGAAGCTTTCTTT
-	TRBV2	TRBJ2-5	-	CASRPTSRIQETQYF	TGTGCCAGCAGGCCCACTAGTCGCATCCAAGAGACCCAGTACTTC
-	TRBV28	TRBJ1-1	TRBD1	CASISLGQGDLEAFF	TGTGCCAGCATCTCCCTAGGACAGGGCGACCTTGAAGCTTTCTTT